Listed below are T cell receptor beta chains from one sample, sequenced in a study of cytotoxic CD8 clonotypes in ibrutinib-treated CLL. Clones were sequenced by immunoSEQ multiplex PCR, and TCRdb holds only the in-frame ones, with some missing. The table has about 35,000 clones, over 55% seen once. The sequencing here drew on PBMCs, taken at disease progression, from a patient treated with ibrutinib. These receptors were taken from a human donor with chronic lymphocytic leukemia. Both conserved end residues are trimmed from each CDR3.

V	CDR3
TRBV6-5	ASSYSPQGGYEQF
TRBV15	ATSRDRGGTGVQPQH
TRBV7-7	ASSSEDRPNNEQF
TRBV2	ASRYTGGDGYT
TRBV19	ASSATQGYEQF
TRBV25-1	ASSESGYYEQY
TRBV7-2	ASSLVGQGFMNTEAF
TRBV6-1	ASTPDRGNSPLH
TRBV20-1	SARRTAEAF
TRBV7-9	ASSAPGTKYSPLH
TRBV29-1	SVEELSGNTIY
TRBV2	ASRRAGIETQY
TRBV6-1	ASSEPPGLYSNQPQH
TRBV19	ASQTSGAQETQY
TRBV19	ASSQYNEQF
TRBV2	ASSDPDSEEKLF
TRBV27	ASSLVRGAKSYEQY
TRBV2	ASSPLRGRNTEAF
TRBV7-8	ASTPGGSNYGYT
TRBV2	ASSGARVSNGELF
TRBV18	ASSPQGDTQY
TRBV4-1	ASSQEFRPGTGRAYEQY
TRBV2	ASSALVASYNEQF
TRBV29-1	SGTSGGSGKTQY
TRBV2	ASGARVGNQPQH